This T cell receptor beta chain was sequenced during a study of blood T cell repertoires in COVID-19. With 5 bases removed from V and 0 bases from J, the gap between germline ends came to 13 bases. This CDR3 is 15 amino acids long. The germline V gene encodes CDR1 SEHNR and CDR2 FQNEAQ (reference sequence). Repertoires were generated with immunoSEQ multiplex PCR, while TCRdb's copy carries only in-frame clones and drops some. The sample includes roughly 160,000 clones, roughly 86% of them seen just once. The sequenced sample consisted of peripheral blood. The TCR sequence derives from a man between 18 and 35 years old with acute or convalescent COVID-19. The genes are TRBV7-9 and TRBJ1-2; TRBD1 is a possible D gene (6 bases). In nucleotides, the CDR3 is TGTGCCAGCAGCCCGGGACAAGGGCCTAACTATGGCTACACCTTC. Amino acid sequence: CASSPGQGPNYGYTF.